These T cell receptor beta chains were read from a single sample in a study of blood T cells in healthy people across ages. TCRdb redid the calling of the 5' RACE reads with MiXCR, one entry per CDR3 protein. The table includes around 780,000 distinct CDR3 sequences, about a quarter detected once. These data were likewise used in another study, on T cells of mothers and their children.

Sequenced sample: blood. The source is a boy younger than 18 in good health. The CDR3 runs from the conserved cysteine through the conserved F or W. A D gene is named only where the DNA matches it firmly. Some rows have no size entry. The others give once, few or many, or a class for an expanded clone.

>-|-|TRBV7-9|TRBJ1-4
CTSSLARGTGERFEKLFF
TGTACCAGCAGCTTGGCCCGCGGCACAGGAGAGCGGTTTGAAAAACTGTTTTTT
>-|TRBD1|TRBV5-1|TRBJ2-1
CASSCDRDNEQFF
TGCGCCAGCAGCTGTGACAGGGACAATGAGCAGTTCTTC
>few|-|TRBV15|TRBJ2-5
CATRSDYSTQYF
TGTGCCACCAGATCGGACTACTCCACCCAGTACTTC
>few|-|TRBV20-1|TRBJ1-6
CSARDHRSGLNSPLHF
TGCAGTGCTAGAGATCATAGGTCGGGCCTGAATTCACCCCTCCACTTT
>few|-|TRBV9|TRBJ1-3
CASSVFGTSGNTIYF
TGTGCCAGCAGCGTATTTGGGACCTCTGGAAACACCATATATTTT
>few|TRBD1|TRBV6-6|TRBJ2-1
CASTDQGAHNEQFF
TGTGCCAGCACAGATCAGGGGGCCCACAATGAGCAGTTCTTC
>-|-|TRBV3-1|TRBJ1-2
CASSQWARDHGYTF
TGTGCCAGCAGCCAATGGGCCAGGGACCATGGCTACACCTTC
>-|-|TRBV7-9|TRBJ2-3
CSSSLEGTDTQYF
TGTTCCAGCAGCTTAGAGGGCACAGATACGCAGTATTTT
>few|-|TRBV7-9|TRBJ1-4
CASSFRQNEKLFF
TGTGCCAGCAGCTTCCGCCAGAATGAAAAACTGTTTTTT
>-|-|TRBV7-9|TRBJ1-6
CASSFFAGTPLHF
TGTGCCAGCAGCTTTTTTGCGGGGACACCCCTCCACTTT
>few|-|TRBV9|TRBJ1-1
CASSAQTLNTEAFF
TGTGCCAGCAGCGCGCAGACTCTGAACACTGAAGCTTTCTTT
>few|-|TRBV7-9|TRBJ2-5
CASSSPQTQYF
TGTGCCAGCAGCTCCCCGCAGACCCAGTACTTC
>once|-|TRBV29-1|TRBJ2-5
CSVGRANQETQYF
TGCAGCGTCGGGCGGGCCAACCAAGAGACCCAGTACTTC
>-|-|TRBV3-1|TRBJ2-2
CASSPYDSGELFF
TGTGCCAGCAGCCCTTACGACAGCGGGGAGCTGTTTTTT
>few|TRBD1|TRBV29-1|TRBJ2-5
CSVEVSGGETQYF
TGCAGCGTTGAAGTTTCAGGGGGAGAGACCCAGTACTTC
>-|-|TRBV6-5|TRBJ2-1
CASSYALGSYNEQFF
TGTGCCAGCAGTTACGCTCTTGGCTCCTACAATGAGCAGTTCTTC
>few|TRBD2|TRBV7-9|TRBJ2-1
CASSLRKRGGLDYNEQFF
TGTGCCAGCAGCTTACGCAAGCGGGGGGGCCTAGACTACAATGAGCAGTTCTTC
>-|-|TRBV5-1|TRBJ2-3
CASSLDQRGTDTQYF
TGCGCCAGCAGCCTGGACCAGCGGGGCACAGATACGCAGTATTTT
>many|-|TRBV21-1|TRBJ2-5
CASRAWGQGNGETQYF
-
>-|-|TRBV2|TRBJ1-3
CASSERVPGNTIYF
TGTGCCAGCAGTGAGAGGGTACCTGGAAACACCATATATTTT
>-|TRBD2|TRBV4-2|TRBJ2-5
CASSQGLAGGLETQYF
TGTGCCAGCAGCCAGGGGCTAGCGGGGGGGCTGGAGACCCAGTACTTC
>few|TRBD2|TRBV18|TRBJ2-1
CASSPERGEQFF
TGTGCCAGCTCACCCGAGCGGGGGGAGCAGTTCTTC
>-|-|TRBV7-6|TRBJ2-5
CASSLARGSETQYF
TGTGCCAGCAGCTTAGCGAGAGGGAGCGAGACCCAGTACTTC
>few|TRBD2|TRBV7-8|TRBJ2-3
CASSSASGGGTDTQYF
TGTGCCAGCAGCTCCGCTAGCGGGGGGGGAACAGATACGCAGTATTTT
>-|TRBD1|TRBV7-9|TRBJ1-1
CASSLEGTGGGEAFF
TGTGCCAGCAGCTTAGAAGGGACAGGGGGCGGTGAAGCTTTCTTT
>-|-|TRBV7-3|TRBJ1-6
CASSTGPFGNSPLHF
TGTGCCAGCAGCACGGGACCGTTTGGTAATTCACCCCTCCACTTT
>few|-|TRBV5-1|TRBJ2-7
CASSAGNLPSYEQYF
TGCGCCAGCAGCGCAGGGAACCTACCTTCCTACGAGCAGTACTTC
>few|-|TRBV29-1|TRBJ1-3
CSVGLGSSGNTIYF
TGCAGCGTTGGACTAGGGAGCTCTGGAAACACCATATATTTT
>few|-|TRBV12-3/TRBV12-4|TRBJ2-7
CASSPRLRDQFYEQYF
TGTGCCAGCAGCCCACGTTTAAGGGACCAATTTTACGAGCAGTACTTC
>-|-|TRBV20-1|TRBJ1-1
CSALIPGKVLNTEAFF
TGCAGTGCCCTAATACCGGGGAAAGTTTTGAACACTGAAGCTTTCTTT
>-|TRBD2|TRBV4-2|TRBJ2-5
CASSQDGLGGGAGETQYF
TGTGCCAGCAGCCAAGACGGACTAGGCGGGGGGGCCGGAGAGACCCAGTACTTC
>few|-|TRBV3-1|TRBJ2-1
CASSHPQGFQVQFF
TGTGCCAGCAGCCACCCACAGGGTTTCCAAGTGCAGTTCTTC
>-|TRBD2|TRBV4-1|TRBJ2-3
CASGQEPGGPDTQYF
TGCGCCAGCGGCCAAGAGCCGGGAGGCCCAGATACGCAGTATTTT
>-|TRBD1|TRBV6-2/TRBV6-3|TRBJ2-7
CASDPRFGQGTGEQYF
TGTGCCAGCGACCCCCGGTTTGGACAGGGAACGGGCGAGCAGTACTTC
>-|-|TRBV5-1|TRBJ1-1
CASSSGWVGGNTEAFF
TGCGCCAGCAGCAGCGGATGGGTGGGGGGCAACACTGAAGCTTTCTTT
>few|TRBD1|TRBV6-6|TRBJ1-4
CASSYAADRGGEKLFF
TGTGCCAGCAGTTACGCCGCGGACAGGGGAGGCGAAAAACTGTTTTTT
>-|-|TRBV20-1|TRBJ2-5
CSARAQNRQREQYF
TGCAGTGCTAGAGCGCAGAACCGTCAGAGGGAGCAGTACTTC
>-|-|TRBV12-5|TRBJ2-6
CASGLRLGPSGANVLTF
TGTGCTAGTGGTTTGAGGCTAGGGCCTTCTGGGGCCAACGTCCTGACTTTC
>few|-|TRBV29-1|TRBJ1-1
CSVDPNTEAFF
TGCAGCGTTGACCCGAACACTGAAGCTTTCTTT
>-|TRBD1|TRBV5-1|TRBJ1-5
CASSFGQGLNQPQHF
TGCGCCAGCAGCTTTGGACAGGGGCTTAATCAGCCCCAGCATTTT
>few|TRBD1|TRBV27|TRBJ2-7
CASSLSGRYRGDEQYF
TGTGCCAGCAGTTTATCCGGAAGATACAGGGGAGACGAGCAGTACTTC
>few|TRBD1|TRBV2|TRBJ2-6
CASSSQGVGEANVLTF
TGTGCCAGCTCGTCTCAGGGGGTGGGTGAGGCCAACGTCCTGACTTTC
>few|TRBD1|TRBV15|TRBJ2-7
CATSIRTGSYEQYF
TGTGCCACCAGCATCCGGACAGGGAGCTACGAGCAGTACTTC
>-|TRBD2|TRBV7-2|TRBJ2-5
CASSGGGLGETQYF
TGTGCCAGCAGTGGCGGGGGTTTGGGAGAGACCCAGTACTTC
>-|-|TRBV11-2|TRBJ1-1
CASSFGRYTEAFF
TGTGCCAGCAGCTTTGGACGGTACACTGAAGCTTTCTTT
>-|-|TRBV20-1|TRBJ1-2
CSAREGVSYGYTF
TGCAGTGCTAGAGAGGGGGTGAGCTATGGCTACACCTTC
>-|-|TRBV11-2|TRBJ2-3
CASSPGGGEHTDTQYF
TGTGCCAGCAGCCCAGGTGGAGGGGAACATACAGATACGCAGTATTTT
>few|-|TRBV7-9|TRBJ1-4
CASSFGIRELFF
TGTGCCAGCAGCTTTGGAATCCGGGAACTGTTTTTT
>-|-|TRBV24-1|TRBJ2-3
CATSDSANTDTQYF
TGTGCCACCAGTGATTCAGCAAACACAGATACGCAGTATTTT
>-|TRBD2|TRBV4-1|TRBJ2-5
CASSQASGGAQETQYF
TGCGCCAGCAGCCAAGCTAGCGGGGGGGCCCAAGAGACCCAGTACTTC
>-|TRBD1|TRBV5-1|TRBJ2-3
CASSLVEEGAIQYF
TGCGCCAGCAGCTTGGTCGAAGAGGGGGCGATACAGTATTTT
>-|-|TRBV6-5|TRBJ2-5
CASSPRSREKTQYF
TGTGCCAGCAGCCCTCGGAGCAGGGAAAAGACCCAGTACTTC
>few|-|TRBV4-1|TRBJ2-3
CASSQGPTRGRSDTQYF
TGCGCCAGCAGCCAAGGCCCTACCAGGGGGAGGTCAGATACGCAGTATTTT